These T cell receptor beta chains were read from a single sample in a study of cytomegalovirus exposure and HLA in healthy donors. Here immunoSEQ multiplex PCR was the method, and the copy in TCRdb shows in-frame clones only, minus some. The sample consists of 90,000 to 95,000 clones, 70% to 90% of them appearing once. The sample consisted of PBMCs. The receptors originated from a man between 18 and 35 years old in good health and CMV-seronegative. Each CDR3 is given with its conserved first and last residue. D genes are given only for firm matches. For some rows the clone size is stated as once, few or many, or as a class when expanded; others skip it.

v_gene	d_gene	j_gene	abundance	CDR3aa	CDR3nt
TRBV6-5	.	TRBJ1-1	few	CASNQRRGGNTEAFF	TGTGCCAGCAACCAAAGAAGGGGGGGGAACACTGAAGCTTTCTTT
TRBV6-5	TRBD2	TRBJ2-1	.	CASRTSGGINEQFF	TGTGCCAGCAGGACTAGCGGGGGGATCAATGAGCAGTTCTTC
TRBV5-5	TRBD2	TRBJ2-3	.	CASSLPLAGAKDTQYF	TGTGCCAGCAGCTTGCCGTTAGCGGGGGCAAAAGATACGCAGTATTTT
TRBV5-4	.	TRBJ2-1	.	CASSPGLSSYNEQFF	TGTGCCAGCAGCCCAGGATTAAGCTCCTACAATGAGCAGTTCTTC
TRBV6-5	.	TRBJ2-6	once	CASSYSLTTANVLTF	TGTGCCAGCAGTTACTCCTTGACAACCGCCAACGTCCTGACTTTC
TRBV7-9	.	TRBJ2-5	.	CSSSPQETQYF	TGTTCCAGCAGCCCGCAAGAGACCCAGTACTTC
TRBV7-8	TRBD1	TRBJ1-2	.	CASSSVAGQGAAIGYTF	TGTGCCAGCAGCTCAGTGGCGGGACAGGGGGCCGCGATCGGCTACACCTTC
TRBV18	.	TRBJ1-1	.	CASTPPSGGYHEAFF	TGTGCCAGCACACCACCGTCGGGTGGTTACCATGAAGCTTTCTTT
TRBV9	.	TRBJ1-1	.	CASSVDPVAEAFF	TGTGCCAGCAGCGTAGACCCGGTAGCTGAAGCTTTCTTT
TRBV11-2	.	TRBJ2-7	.	CASSLTSNEQYF	TGTGCCAGCAGCTTAACGAGCAACGAGCAGTACTTC
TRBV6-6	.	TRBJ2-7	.	CASYSDTGGYEQYF	TGTGCCAGCTACTCCGACACCGGTGGCTACGAGCAGTACTTC
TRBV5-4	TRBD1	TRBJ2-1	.	CASSNLQTGGLVEQFF	TGTGCCAGCAGCAACCTGCAGACAGGGGGCTTGGTTGAGCAGTTCTTC
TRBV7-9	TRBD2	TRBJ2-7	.	CASSLDPAGDDEQYF	TGTGCCAGCAGCTTAGATCCTGCGGGAGACGACGAGCAGTACTTC
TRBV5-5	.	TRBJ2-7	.	CASSFSAGVTYEQYF	TGTGCCAGCAGCTTTAGCGCAGGGGTAACCTACGAGCAGTACTTC
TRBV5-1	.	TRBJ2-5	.	CASSLGAPQETQYF	TGCGCCAGCAGCTTGGGGGCGCCTCAAGAGACCCAGTACTTC
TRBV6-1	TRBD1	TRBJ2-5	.	CASSIQGRQTQYF	TGTGCCAGCAGTATACAGGGGCGGCAGACCCAGTACTTC